The sequence of this TCR beta chain was determined in a study of PD-L1 blockade in urothelial cancer. Overall study findings and caveats: Sub-median blood TCR clonality before treatment predicted longer survival.

With 7 bases removed from V and 3 bases from J, the gap between germline ends came to 19 bases. Germline CDR1 reads SEHNR; CDR2 reads FQNEAQ (reference sequence). The CDR3 length is 15 residues. A word on this clone: Its antigen remains unknown.

Time point indicated: peripheral blood 6 weeks after treatment start. Profiling relied on immunoSEQ multiplex PCR, and the TCRdb table lists in-frame clones only, not all of them. The sample records some 50,000 clones, approximately 86% being singletons. The chain carries TRBV7-9 and TRBJ2-7; D perhaps matches TRBD2 (6 bases). The origin of this receptor is a man aged 45-65 years with urothelial cancer. The specimen was PBMCs, collected around atezolizumab (anti-PD-L1) treatment. The CDR3 sequence: CASTPGGGIGYEQYF. For the CDR3, the DNA is TGTGCCAGCACTCCGGGTGGAGGGATAGGCTACGAGCAGTACTTC.